This section outlines one T cell receptor (beta chain) sequence together with its context. Its cognate antigen has yet to be identified. One base away there is no much larger clone; base qualities are not given. The sample's treatment or condition label, decoded: randomized to nivolumab then ipilimumab (arm A) or the reverse (arm B). Prior DNA-damaging chemotherapy had not been received by any trial patient. A FACS Aria II flow cytometer was used to sort live CD3+CD8+ cells that were negative for CD19 and CD56 from thawed PBMCs. The samples were obtained from melanoma patients enrolled in CheckMate 064, an open-label, randomized phase II trial testing sequential checkpoint blockade. Peripheral blood mononuclear cells were collected by leukapheresis, purified using Ficoll-Paque, and frozen in human serum containing approximately 9.6% DMSO. Immediately after sorting, the purity of the sorted blood CD3+CD8+ cells was confirmed to be >98%, and DNA was then extracted.

This sample stems from a study of sequential checkpoint blockade in melanoma (dated by TCRdb to about 2019). With respect to the entire study: Using 1:1 randomization, the trial assigned patients either to first-line nivolumab followed by ipilimumab (arm A) or to ipilimumab followed by nivolumab (arm B). Both trial sequences were followed by maintenance nivolumab. What the authors observed across the whole study: Validation of the response-prediction model combining TCR metrics and mutation burden is needed in larger, independent patient cohorts.

The immunoSEQ Assay was used to immunosequence TCRbeta CDR3 regions from genomic DNA. Genomic DNA was amplified by bias-controlled multiplex PCR before high-throughput sequencing. Per the source publication's procedure: To quantify the absolute abundance of each unique TCRbeta CDR3 region, the sequences were collapsed and filtered. Clonality, defined as 1 minus Pielou's evenness, was calculated using productive rearrangements only. A previously published method was used to identify clones whose frequencies were significantly greater in on-treatment samples than in baseline samples. TCRdb stores this immuneACCESS table with in-frame sequences only. Part of the clones is absent; in the studies checked, under half of the shortfall reflects unresolved V genes, and no reason is known for the rest. For V, J and clone size, that table is used; D and trimming come from the DNA. The sample records about 17,000 clones, 60% to 70% of which are singletons. Of the sample, around 22% falls within the top ten clones.

The sample was CD8+ T cells sorted from blood (inferred from file names), taken from a patient given nivolumab and ipilimumab in sequence. The TCR originated in a human donor with melanoma.

The nucleotide sequence reads TGTGCCAGTAGTCGCTGGAGCAGAGCTCCCTCCTACAATGAGCAGTTCTTC. This encodes CASSRWSRAPSYNEQFF. The chain links TRBV19 with TRBJ2-1, with the D gene not clear enough to name. Trimming takes 5 bases from V and 0 bases from J, and the germline ends sit 17 bases apart. The CDR3 contains 17 residues, cysteine and phenylalanine counted. Left in the record is the CDR3 DNA by itself, 51 bases read in frame from the first base. Taken from the germline V gene (reference sequence), the CDR1 and CDR2 loops are LNHDA and SQIVND.